The clone carrying this T cell receptor beta chain appeared once. Its specificity is unknown. The PCR employed 60 Vbeta primers together with 13 Jbeta primers. TCRdb keeps only in-frame clones here, not all; method: immunoSEQ multiplex PCR. The sample lists over 150,000 clones, roughly 80% occurring once. This specimen comes from a study of cytomegalovirus exposure and HLA in healthy donors. Findings of the study overall: The investigators catalogued 180 or so TCR beta chains as cytomegalovirus-associated.

This CDR3 has 16 residues. V was clipped by 4 bases and J by 0 bases; unmatched bases: 9. CDR1 is SGHNT, CDR2 YYREEE, per germline (reference sequence). This sequence joins TRBV5-4 and TRBJ2-7; 8 positions match TRBD1. Input material: PBMCs. The TCR was taken from a male donor in good health and CMV-seropositive. DNA of the CDR3: TGTGCCAGCAGCGCCCTTTCCGGGACAGGCTCCTACGAGCAGTACTTC. The encoded protein is CASSALSGTGSYEQYF.